These 16 T cell receptor beta chains came from one sample sequenced in a study of blood T cell repertoires in COVID-19. Clones were read by immunoSEQ multiplex PCR, and TCRdb kept only the in-frame ones, dropping some. The sample lists 5,000 to 6,500 clones, more than 65% occurring once. The sample was peripheral blood. The source of these receptors is a man between 60 and 75 years old with acute or convalescent COVID-19.

The chain carries TRBV7-2 and TRBJ2-7; maybe TRBD1 (5 bases). The CDR3 is 16 amino acids. V was trimmed by 5 bases and J by 6 bases, leaving 23 bases between them. Germline V gene lookup returns CDR1 SGHTA and CDR2 FQGNSA. The CDR3 region is CASSAPGRGSALEQYF. CDR3 DNA sequence: TGTGCCAGCAGCGCCCCAGGGCGCGGATCCGCTCTCGAGCAGTACTTC.

The chain recombines TRBV9 with TRBJ2-1; TRBD2 might be the D (6 bases). The CDR3 totals 14 residues. Trimming left V 0 bases short and J 4 bases short, with 8 bases between. Germline CDR1 is SGDLS and CDR2 is YYNGEE. DNA for the CDR3: TGTGCCAGCAGCGTAGCCAGCGGGTACAATGAGCAGTTCTTC. The encoded protein is CASSVASGYNEQFF.

CDR3 sequence: CASSQSRTGELFF. The CDR3 DNA is TGCGCCAGCAGTCAATCCAGGACCGGGGAGCTGTTTTTT. V is TRBV10-2 and J is TRBJ2-2; D is uncertain. This CDR3 spans 13 amino acids. Trimming left V 5 bases short and J 5 bases short, with 9 bases between. CDR1 and CDR2 from the germline V gene are WSHSY and SAAADI.

The sample holds a few counts of this clone. The chain carries TRBV2 and TRBJ2-7; TRBD2 aligns across 10 bases. The junction had 3 bases not matched to a gene; V was cut back by 2 bases and J by 2 bases. CDR3 length: 15 residues. Germline loops: CDR1 SNHLY, CDR2 FYNNEI. The CDR3 is CASSEYSGGTYEQYF. The CDR3 DNA sequence: TGTGCCAGCAGTGAATATAGCGGGGGGACCTACGAGCAGTACTTC.

The chain employs TRBV5-4 and TRBJ2-7; TRBD1 matches 9 bases. The CDR3 is 17 amino acids. Germline CDR1 SGHNT, CDR2 YYREEE (reference sequence). Trimming removed 2 bases from V and 0 bases from J; junction bases left unmatched: 9. The CDR3 coding sequence is TGTGCCAGCAGCTTTTGTCGAGGGACAGGGAACTCCTACGAGCAGTACTTC. This encodes CASSFCRGTGNSYEQYF.

The chain links TRBV30 to TRBJ2-7; 8 bases are a match to TRBD1. CDR3 length: 12 amino acids. Trimming removed 7 bases from V and 3 bases from J; junction bases left unmatched: 5. Germline V lookup: CDR1 GTSNPN, CDR2 SVGIG (reference sequence). The CDR3 DNA is TGTGCCTCCGGACAGGGAGGCTACGAGCAGTACTTC. This gives the protein CASGQGGYEQYF.

This clone was seen a single time. The chain joins TRBV5-1 to TRBJ2-3, with 7 bases identical to TRBD1. The trim removed 6 bases at V and 8 bases at J, leaving 9 bases unmatched. CDR1 is SGHRS and CDR2 is YFSETQ in the germline V gene. This CDR3 is built from 13 residues. This CDR3 reads CASTMTGSRTQYF. The CDR3 bases are TGCGCCAGCACCATGACAGGGTCCCGTACGCAGTATTTT.

V gene TRBV5-6 combines with J gene TRBJ2-7, with 14 bases identical to TRBD2. V lost 1 base and J lost 5; bases outside the gene matches: 5. The CDR3 sequence is 16 residues long. CDR1 is SGHDT, CDR2 YYEEEE, per germline. Here the CDR3 reads CASSLWGTSGGNEQYF. In DNA form, the CDR3 reads TGTGCCAGCAGCTTGTGGGGGACTAGCGGGGGCAACGAGCAGTACTTC.

The chain is built from TRBV6-6 and TRBJ1-5; maybe TRBD1 (6 bases). Looked up from germline, CDR1 is MNHNY and CDR2 is SVGAGI (reference sequence). CDR3 length equals 14 residues. V lost 4 bases to trimming and J lost 5 bases, with 12 bases between them. CDR3 sequence reads: CASSLKGGDQPQHF. CDR3 DNA: TGTGCCAGCAGTTTGAAGGGGGGGGATCAGCCCCAGCATTTT.

This clone has only one observation. V and J are TRBV7-9 and TRBJ2-3; a weak D match, TRBD2 (5 bases). There are 16 residues in the CDR3. Germline CDR1 and CDR2: SEHNR and FQNEAQ (reference sequence). V was trimmed by 4 bases and J by 2 bases, leaving 16 bases between them. The CDR3 coding sequence is TGTGCCAGCAGCTCCACAACTAGAGGCTACACAGATACGCAGTATTTT. Amino acid sequence: CASSSTTRGYTDTQYF.

V usage is TRBV7-2 and J usage is TRBJ2-2, with D tentatively TRBD1 (5 bases). This CDR3 comprises 15 residues. The V end was cut by 1 base, the J end by 4 bases, with 10 bases between. Per the germline V gene, CDR1 is SGHTA and CDR2 is FQGNSA. Written as DNA, the CDR3 is TGTGCCAGCAGCTTAGTAGGGGCAAGCACCGGGGAGCTGTTTTTT. Amino acids: CASSLVGASTGELFF.

This clone has only a few counts. J is TRBJ2-7 and V is TRBV30; 7 positions agree with TRBD1. V shed 1 base and J 0 bases; nucleotides not matched to a gene: 3. The germline gives CDR1 GTSNPN, CDR2 SVGIG (reference sequence). CDR3 length: 14 amino acids. The CDR3: CAWSAGTASYEQYF. The CDR3 bases are TGTGCCTGGAGTGCCGGGACAGCCTCCTACGAGCAGTACTTC.

This rearrangement joins TRBV7-9 to TRBJ2-3; maybe TRBD2 (6 bases). Germline V gene data show CDR1 as SEHNR and CDR2 as FQNEAQ (reference sequence). V lost 7 bases and J 3 bases, leaving 20 bases between the germline ends. The CDR3 runs 16 residues. Written as DNA, the CDR3 is TGTGCCAGCACCCCCGGATGGGGGGAGTATACAGATACGCAGTATTTT. Protein product: CASTPGWGEYTDTQYF.

The genes are TRBV3-1 (or the pseudogene TRBV3-2) and TRBJ2-4, with 9 nucleotides matching TRBD1. V trimming: 4 bases; J trimming: 7 bases; junction bases outside the gene matches: 5. The CDR3 runs 14 residues. The germline V gene encodes CDR1 LGHDT and CDR2 YNNKEL (reference sequence). Here the CDR3 DNA reads TGTGCCAGCAGCCGGACAGGGGAGGCGAACATTCAGTACTTC. This sequence encodes CASSRTGEANIQYF.

The chain employs TRBV7-6 and TRBJ2-2, with a possible D match to TRBD1 (6 bases). Deletions cut 5 bases from V and 6 bases from J, with 7 bases between. CDR1 is SGHVS, CDR2 FNYEAQ, per germline. This CDR3 spans 12 amino acids. The CDR3 region has the DNA TGTGCCAGCAGCGGGACATCCGGGGAGCTGTTTTTT. This translates into CASSGTSGELFF.

This chain links TRBV29-1 with TRBJ1-2; 7 bases are a match to TRBD1. Trimming cost V 5 bases and J 8 bases; bases outside gene matches: 5. Germline-derived CDR1 and CDR2 are SQVTM and ANQGSEA. This CDR3 region has 11 residues. CDR3 DNA: TGCAGCGTTACAGGGGAAAGGGGCTACACCTTC. It yields the protein CSVTGERGYTF.